This T cell receptor (beta chain) was sequenced during a study of CD8 T cells in ankylosing spondylitis. Findings of the study overall: Disease-associated clones were reportedly significantly overrepresented in matched ankylosing spondylitis synovial fluid. Relatively scarce in peripheral blood, disease-linked clones were CD8+.

This clonotype has at least ten counts. Its antigen is unknown. CDR1 and CDR2 from the germline V gene are SGHTA and FQGTGA. Trimming removed 5 bases from V and 6 bases from J; junction bases left unmatched: 12. The CDR3 loop spans 16 amino acids. Quantitative molecular-barcoded 5'-RACE generated the TCR beta libraries. In TCRdb, the 5' RACE reads were re-called with MiXCR into one record per CDR3 protein. The table has just under 95,000 distinct CDR3 sequences, about 9% seen once. Sequenced: blood, either unsorted or a sorted T cell fraction (not recorded which). The genes are TRBV7-3 and TRBJ2-1; 8 positions agree with TRBD2. This receptor was obtained from a male donor with ankylosing spondylitis or in good health (not recorded which). CDR3 loop: CASSPGDGGAPNEQFF. CDR3 bases: TGTGCCAGCAGCCCCGGGGACGGGGGGGCCCCCAATGAGCAGTTCTTC.